This is a list of T cell receptor beta chains from one sample in a study of tumor-infiltrating lymphocytes in primary liver carcinoma. TCRdb called the multiplex PCR reads again in MiXCR, with one record for every CDR3 protein. The sample contains around 78,000 distinct CDR3 sequences, about two thirds of which appear only once. Material: liver tumor tissue from sampling region 4. These receptors originate from a woman in her sixties or seventies with primary liver carcinoma and hepatitis B virus infection. Each CDR3 is given with its conserved first and last residue. The order of the fields is V gene, J gene, D gene, clone size, CDR3 protein, CDR3 DNA. A D gene is named only where the DNA matches it firmly. Some rows mark clone size as missing; the rest say once, few, many or name a class of expanded clone.

v_gene: TRBV28; j_gene: TRBJ2-5; d_gene: TRBD2; abundance: NA; CDR3aa: CASSTRLAGVGTQYF; CDR3nt: TGTGCTAGCAGCACGAGACTAGCGGGAGTTGGGACCCAGTACTTC
v_gene: TRBV11-2; j_gene: TRBJ1-4; d_gene: NA; abundance: NA; CDR3aa: CGSSFRDKGDKLFF; CDR3nt: TGTGGCAGCAGCTTCCGGGACAAGGGTGATAAACTATTTTTT
v_gene: TRBV29-1; j_gene: TRBJ2-5; d_gene: NA; abundance: NA; CDR3aa: CNVKYQETQYF; CDR3nt: TGCAATGTTAAATACCAAGAGACCCAGTACTTC
v_gene: TRBV29-1; j_gene: TRBJ1-1; d_gene: NA; abundance: NA; CDR3aa: CNVEGWKAEAFF; CDR3nt: TGCAACGTTGAGGGGTGGAAGGCTGAAGCTTTCTTT
v_gene: TRBV28; j_gene: TRBJ2-2; d_gene: NA; abundance: NA; CDR3aa: CAIMYTNIGELFF; CDR3nt: TGTGCCATCATGTACACGAACATCGGGGAGCTGTTTTTT
v_gene: TRBV5-5; j_gene: TRBJ2-3; d_gene: NA; abundance: NA; CDR3aa: CASSIGGDSQYF; CDR3nt: TGTGCCAGCAGCATAGGGGGAGATTCGCAGTATTTC
v_gene: TRBV12-3/TRBV12-4; j_gene: TRBJ2-7; d_gene: TRBD2; abundance: once; CDR3aa: CASSLLGGSRAYEQYF; CDR3nt: TGTGCCAGTAGTTTGTTAGGCGGGAGTCGTGCGTACGAGCAGTACTTC
v_gene: TRBV7-3; j_gene: TRBJ2-5; d_gene: NA; abundance: NA; CDR3aa: CANSLGGGETQYF; CDR3nt: TGTGCCAACAGCCTGGGTGGGGGAGAGACCCAGTACTTC
v_gene: TRBV6-6; j_gene: TRBJ2-3; d_gene: TRBD1; abundance: many; CDR3aa: CASSDGTGGTDTQYF; CDR3nt: TGTGCCAGCAGCGACGGGACAGGGGGAACAGATACGCAGTATTTT
v_gene: TRBV5-1; j_gene: TRBJ1-5; d_gene: NA; abundance: NA; CDR3aa: CASSFDNTDTQHF; CDR3nt: TGCGCCAGCAGCTTTGACAACACAGATACGCAGCATTTT
v_gene: TRBV5-1; j_gene: TRBJ2-3; d_gene: NA; abundance: NA; CDR3aa: CASSKDIRTDTQYF; CDR3nt: TGCGCCAGCAGCAAGGACATCCGCACCGATACGCAGTATTTT
v_gene: TRBV2; j_gene: TRBJ2-3; d_gene: NA; abundance: NA; CDR3aa: CASSAPFTDTQYF; CDR3nt: TGTGCCAGCAGTGCCCCGTTTACAGATACGCAGTATTTT
v_gene: TRBV28; j_gene: TRBJ2-1; d_gene: TRBD1; abundance: NA; CDR3aa: CASSSPGDSYNEQFF; CDR3nt: TGTGCCAGCAGTTCGCCCGGGGACAGCTACAATGAGCAGTTCTTC
v_gene: TRBV5-4; j_gene: TRBJ1-2; d_gene: NA; abundance: many; CDR3aa: CASSHLRAYGYTF; CDR3nt: TGTGCCAGCAGCCACTTACGGGCATATGGCTACACCTTC
v_gene: TRBV28; j_gene: TRBJ1-3; d_gene: TRBD1; abundance: many; CDR3aa: CASSLSTGRGNTIYF; CDR3nt: TGTGCCAGCAGCCTATCGACAGGGAGGGGAAACACCATATATTTT
v_gene: TRBV29-1; j_gene: TRBJ2-2; d_gene: TRBD1; abundance: NA; CDR3aa: CSARTGGELFF; CDR3nt: TGCAGCGCTAGGACAGGGGGGGAGCTGTTTTTT
v_gene: TRBV28; j_gene: TRBJ2-1; d_gene: TRBD2; abundance: many; CDR3aa: CASSSPAGGSYNEQFF; CDR3nt: TGTGCCAGCAGTTCCCCAGCGGGAGGGTCCTACAATGAGCAGTTCTTC
v_gene: TRBV11-2; j_gene: TRBJ2-3; d_gene: NA; abundance: NA; CDR3aa: CTGSLGGLTYTSDTHYF; CDR3nt: TGTACCGGCAGCTTAGGGGGACTAACGTACACGTCAGATACGCACTATTTT
v_gene: TRBV7-8; j_gene: TRBJ2-2; d_gene: NA; abundance: many; CDR3aa: CASSLVGGSNTGELFF; CDR3nt: TGTGCCAGCAGCTTAGTAGGAGGGTCGAACACCGGGGAGCTGTTTTTT
v_gene: TRBV29-1; j_gene: TRBJ2-5; d_gene: NA; abundance: NA; CDR3aa: CSAYSRFQETQCF; CDR3nt: TGCAGCGCGTATTCGAGATTTCAAGAGACCCAGTGCTTC
v_gene: TRBV10-3; j_gene: TRBJ1-3; d_gene: TRBD1; abundance: NA; CDR3aa: CAISDTGGAGNTIYF; CDR3nt: TGTGCCATTAGCGATACAGGGGGAGCTGGAAACACCATATATTTT
v_gene: TRBV2; j_gene: TRBJ2-5; d_gene: NA; abundance: NA; CDR3aa: CASSEPNQETQYF; CDR3nt: TGTGCCAGCAGTGAACCTAACCAAGAGACCCAGTACTTC
v_gene: TRBV28; j_gene: TRBJ1-4; d_gene: NA; abundance: NA; CDR3aa: CASRGGGNPHEKVLF; CDR3nt: TGTGCCAGCAGGGGGGGGGGAAATCCCCACGAAAAAGTGCTTTTT
v_gene: TRBV7-9; j_gene: TRBJ2-3; d_gene: NA; abundance: NA; CDR3aa: CDSTGDFPSAQYF; CDR3nt: TGTGACAGCACCGGGGACTTCCCCTCCGCGCAGTATTTC
v_gene: TRBV28; j_gene: TRBJ1-1; d_gene: TRBD1; abundance: NA; CDR3aa: CAGSLSWDRGGYTEAFF; CDR3nt: TGTGCCGGCAGTCTCTCCTGGGACAGGGGAGGTTACACTGAAGCTTTCTTT